The 12 T cell receptor beta chains listed next were all sequenced from one sample in a study of OX40 agonist ivuxolimab in advanced cancers. Libraries came from the immunoSEQ multiplex PCR assay. TCRdb's version of the immuneACCESS table is confined to in-frame rearrangements and falls short of the full clone set. An unresolved V gene accounts for under half of the shortfall where checked; the remainder is of unknown origin. The sample includes tens of thousands of clones, with approximately 90% observed a single time. The ten top clones hold roughly 18% of the sample. The specimen was CD4+ or CD8+ T cells sorted from blood, collected in a trial of the OX40 agonist ivuxolimab. The receptors here all came from an adult with an advanced solid tumor such as melanoma, head and neck, liver or kidney cancer.

This clone has just a few counts. J is TRBJ1-5 and V is TRBV4-1; 7 positions agree with TRBD1. This CDR3 is 15 amino acids long. Germline V gene data show CDR1 as MGHRA and CDR2 as YSYEKL. The ends lost 0 bases at V and 8 bases at J; junction bases unmatched: 7. The CDR3 loop is CASSQDGRGLEPQHF. CDR3 bases: TGCGCCAGCAGCCAAGATGGTAGGGGGCTTGAGCCCCAGCATTTT.

This chain joins TRBV9 and TRBJ2-3, with D unresolved. CDR3 length: 15 amino acids. Germline V gives CDR1 SGDLS, CDR2 YYNGEE. Between the trimmed V and J ends, which lost 4 bases and 0 bases, there was a span of 12 bases. The CDR3 region is CASSPWAVSTDTQYF. In DNA form, the CDR3 reads TGTGCCAGCAGCCCTTGGGCGGTTAGCACAGATACGCAGTATTTT.

The chain employs TRBV6-4 and TRBJ2-2; D remains ambiguous. The germline CDR1 and CDR2 sequences are MRHNA and SNTAGT. V lost 0 bases, J lost 3 bases, and 2 bases lay in between. This CDR3 comprises 13 residues. The CDR3: CASSDSDTGELFF. CDR3 DNA sequence: TGTGCCAGCAGTGACTCGGACACCGGGGAGCTGTTTTTT.

A single count supports this clone. The chain combines TRBV7-9 with TRBJ2-5; possible D gene TRBD1, 6 bases. V was trimmed by 4 bases and J by 4 bases, leaving 16 bases between them. The V gene's germline CDR1 is SEHNR and CDR2 FQNEAQ (reference sequence). There are 15 residues in the CDR3. The CDR3 here is CASSYSEDRGETQYF. The CDR3 nucleotides read TGTGCCAGCAGCTATTCTGAGGACAGAGGAGAGACCCAGTACTTC.

The chain joins TRBV7-4 to TRBJ1-5; D uncertain. Looked up from germline, CDR1 is SGHVT and CDR2 is SQSDAQ. The CDR3 is made up of 14 amino acids. V lost 2 bases, J lost 2 bases, and 7 bases lay in between. The CDR3: CASSLFGCNQPQHF. The CDR3 coding sequence is TGTGCCAGCAGCTTATTTGGTTGCAATCAGCCCCAGCATTTT.

The chain is built from TRBV7-8 and TRBJ2-5; the D is unclear. The DNA end is more similar to TRBJ2-7, so the J call may be wrong. This CDR3 spans 14 amino acids. Germline values: CDR1 SGHVS, CDR2 FQNEAQ. CDR3 loop: CASSFLVTSDEQYF. In DNA, the CDR3 is TGTGCCAGCAGCTTTTTAGTTACCAGTGACGAGCAGTACTTC.

V and J are TRBV2 and TRBJ2-5, with 9 bases aligning to TRBD1. From germline, CDR1 is SNHLY and CDR2 FYNNEI. V was clipped by 6 bases and J by 4 bases; unmatched bases: 6. CDR3 length: 14 amino acids. CDR3 in DNA: TGTGCCAGCAGAGGGGACAGGGAGATAGAGACCCAGTACTTC. Translated, it gives CASRGDREIETQYF.

CDR3 in DNA: TGTGCCAGCAGCTTGAAGCCTAGCGGGAGACTCCATAGCACAGATACGCAGTATTTT. Translating it yields CASSLKPSGRLHSTDTQYF. This chain connects TRBV5-6 to TRBJ2-3, with 10 bases lining up with TRBD2. CDR1 is SGHDT and CDR2 is YYEEEE in the germline V gene. The trim removed 1 base at V and 0 bases at J, leaving 11 bases unmatched. This CDR3 region has 19 residues.

This chain links TRBV18 with TRBJ2-5; 7 nucleotides line up with TRBD1. This CDR3 is 16 amino acids long. V dropped 5 bases and J dropped 4; count of bases not matched to a gene: 13. Germline V gene data show CDR1 as KGHSH and CDR2 as LQKENI. In nucleotides, the CDR3 is TGTGCCAGCTCAACCGCTGACAGGGAAGTAGGAGAGACCCAGTACTTC. Its protein product is CASSTADREVGETQYF.

The rearrangement uses TRBV28 and TRBJ1-5; D unresolved. Trimming took 8 bases from V and 0 from J, leaving 11 bases between them. CDR1 is MDHEN and CDR2 is SYDVKM in the germline V gene. The CDR3 runs 14 residues. CDR3 coding DNA: TGTGCCAGCGAAGGAGAGTATAGCAATCAGCCCCAGCATTTT. Residues: CASEGEYSNQPQHF.

The rearrangement uses TRBV4-3 and TRBJ2-3, with D tentatively TRBD2 (5 bases). This CDR3 has 15 amino acids. The germline V gene has CDR1 LGHNA and CDR2 YSLEER. Between the trimmed V and J ends, which lost 1 base and 4 bases, there was a span of 12 bases. In DNA, the CDR3 is TGCGCCAGCAGCCAAGCAAGAGGGTGGGCAGATACGCAGTATTTT. Translated: CASSQARGWADTQYF.

The rearrangement links TRBV7-9 to TRBJ2-1; 10 positions agree with TRBD2. Germline CDR1 reads SEHNR; CDR2 reads FQNEAQ (reference sequence). The length of the CDR3 is 14 residues. Losses at the gene ends were 5 bases for V and 8 bases for J; bases not matched to a gene: 6. The CDR3 sequence: CASSLSSGRYEQFF. The CDR3 nucleotides read TGTGCCAGCAGCCTCTCTAGCGGGAGATATGAGCAGTTCTTC.